This TCR beta chain is drawn from a study of cytomegalovirus exposure and HLA in healthy donors. Germline V lookup: CDR1 LNHDA, CDR2 SQIVND (reference sequence). This CDR3 is built from 15 residues. The junction had 6 bases not matched to a gene; V was cut back by 1 base and J by 4 bases. Sequenced by immunoSEQ multiplex PCR; TCRdb stores in-frame clones only, minus some. The table shows more than 45,000 clones, with 91% occurring only once. Sequencing was carried out using PBMCs. The chain carries TRBV19 and TRBJ2-5, with 7 bases fitting TRBD2. This receptor was obtained from a woman under 40 in good health and CMV-seronegative. CDR3 nucleotides: TGTGCCAGTAGTATAGTACCGGGAGGCGGAGAGACCCAGTACTTC. The encoded protein is CASSIVPGGGETQYF.